The present TCR beta chain was sequenced within a study of low-dose radiotherapy and immunotherapy resistance in tumors. For the study at large: A total of 13 Gy over 26 weeks was given to Cohort 2 as 1 Gy per fraction every two weeks.

TRAV- and TRBV-specific primers primed first-strand cDNA, covering alpha and beta chains. TCRs were put through about 20 PCR cycles of amplification with Phusion. A constant-region primer and the V-primer adapter served as the primer pair. TCRdb called the reads again in MiXCR, with one record for every CDR3 protein. The data hold more than 45,000 distinct CDR3 sequences, with 25% observed a single time. V lost 6 bases and J 5 bases, leaving 14 bases between the germline ends. Germline CDR1 and CDR2: MNHEY and SMNVEV (reference sequence). The CDR3 spans 14 residues. Time point reported: before trial treatment. This clonotype was counted many times.

The receptor was isolated from a male donor with prostate cancer. J is TRBJ2-1 and V is TRBV27, with D hard to call. The sample was PBMCs, taken before treatment. CDR3 residues: CASRKLEFHNEQFF. The CDR3 coding sequence is TGTGCCAGCAGGAAACTTGAGTTCCACAATGAGCAGTTCTTC.